This T cell receptor (beta chain) is drawn from a study of T-cell reconstitution after alpha-beta-depleted transplantation in children (dated by TCRdb to the mid-2010s). Context from the whole study: T-cell immune reconstitution after TCRalphabeta/CD19-depleted allogeneic hematopoietic cell transplantation in children was quantitatively tracked in the study by means of TCR repertoire profiling.

Receptors were amplified or captured by PCR. Sequenced on an Illumina HiSeq 2500. TCR libraries were prepared with molecular barcoding, using unique molecular identifiers to normalize TCRbeta repertoire quantification. TCRdb applied fastp at Q25 and MiXCR to the public reads, then kept only in-frame beta chains. Rows merge per CDR3 protein into single entries with the most common DNA and genes. Present in this sample are more than 550,000 distinct CDR3 sequences, 10% of which were seen just once. The ten largest clones represent roughly 4% of the sample. There are 13 amino acids in the CDR3, from cysteine to phenylalanine inclusive. Left in the record is the CDR3 DNA by itself, 39 bases read in frame from the first base. Trimmed from V: 4 bases; trimmed from J: 5 bases; junction bases lacking a gene match: 4. In regard to this clonotype: Its antigen is unknown. It has no much larger one-base neighbor in the sample; base qualities were not kept.

Material: PBMCs from the stem cell graft donor, obtained from the stem cell graft. This chain joins TRBV12-3 or TRBV12-4 to TRBJ1-2; TRBD1 lines up with 7 middle nucleotides. The receptor was isolated from a human donor who donated a stem cell graft to a child with acute myeloid leukemia. The CDR3 loop reads CASSSATGYGYTF. The DNA reads TGTGCCAGCAGTTCAGCGACAGGGTATGGCTACACCTTC.